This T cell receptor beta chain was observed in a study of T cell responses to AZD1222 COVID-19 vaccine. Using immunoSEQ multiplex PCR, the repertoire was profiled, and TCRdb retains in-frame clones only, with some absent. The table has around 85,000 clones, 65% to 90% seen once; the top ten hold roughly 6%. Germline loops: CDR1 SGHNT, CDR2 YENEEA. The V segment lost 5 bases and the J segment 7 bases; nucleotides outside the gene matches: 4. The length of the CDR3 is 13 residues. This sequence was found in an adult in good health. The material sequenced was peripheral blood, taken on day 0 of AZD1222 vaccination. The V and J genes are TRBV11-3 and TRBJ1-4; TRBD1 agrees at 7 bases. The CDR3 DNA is TGTGCCAGCAGCAGGGGGCCGGGTGAAAAACTGTTTTTT. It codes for CASSRGPGEKLFF.